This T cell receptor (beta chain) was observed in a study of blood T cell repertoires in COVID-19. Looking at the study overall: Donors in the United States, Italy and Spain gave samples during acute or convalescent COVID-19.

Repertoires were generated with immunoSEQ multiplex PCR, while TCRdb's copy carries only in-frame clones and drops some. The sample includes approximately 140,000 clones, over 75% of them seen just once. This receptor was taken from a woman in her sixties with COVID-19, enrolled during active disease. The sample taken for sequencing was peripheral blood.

DNA for the CDR3: TGTGCCAGCAGCCGGGGACTGTCATTCGAGCAGTACTTC. It specifies CASSRGLSFEQYF. This sequence joins TRBV11-1 and TRBJ2-7; the D gene is possibly TRBD2 (6 bases). The germline CDR1 and CDR2 sequences are SGHAT and FQDESV (reference sequence). CDR3 length: 13 residues. The V end was cut by 5 bases, the J end by 6 bases, with 14 bases between. Full variable domain (outside the CDR3, taken from reference TRBV11-1 and TRBJ2-7): EAEVAQSPRYKITEKSQAVAFWCDPISGHATLYWYRQILGQGPELLVQFQDESVVDDSQLPKDRFSAERLKGVDSTLKIQPAELGDSAMYLCASSRGLSFEQYFGPGTRLTVT.